These 3 T cell receptor beta chains were all obtained from the same sample, sequenced in a study of blood T cell repertoires in COVID-19. Clones were sequenced by immunoSEQ multiplex PCR, and TCRdb holds only the in-frame ones, with some missing. This table holds approximately 390,000 clones, around nine tenths found once. Input material: PBMCs or T cells enriched from blood (not recorded which). The source is a woman between 50 and 59 years old who had recovered from COVID-19.

This chain links TRBV27 with TRBJ1-5; the D gene is possibly TRBD1 (5 bases). Per germline, CDR1 MNHEY and CDR2 SMNVEV (reference sequence). The CDR3 length is 12 residues. The V end was cut by 8 bases, the J end by 4 bases, with 9 bases between. CDR3 amino acids: CASGRVNQPQHF. The CDR3 DNA reads TGTGCCAGCGGCAGGGTTAATCAGCCCCAGCATTTT.

The chain uses TRBV6-4 and TRBJ1-1; tentative D call: TRBD1 (6 bases). The CDR3 loop spans 13 amino acids. Trimming shortened V by 4 bases and J by 8 bases, and 14 bases separated the two germline ends. Germline lookup yields CDR1 MRHNA and CDR2 SNTAGT. CDR3 nucleotide sequence: TGTGCCAGCAGTGCCGCAGGACAGTCAGAAGCTTTCTTT. Its translation is CASSAAGQSEAFF.

The chain joins TRBV28 to TRBJ1-5, with D unclear. This CDR3 spans 16 amino acids. The germline V gene has CDR1 MDHEN and CDR2 SYDVKM. Trimming removed 4 bases at V and 4 bases at J, with 17 bases between. The CDR3 here is CASSSRDPGWNQPQHF. As DNA, the CDR3 is TGTGCCAGCAGTTCAAGAGACCCGGGGTGGAATCAGCCCCAGCATTTT.